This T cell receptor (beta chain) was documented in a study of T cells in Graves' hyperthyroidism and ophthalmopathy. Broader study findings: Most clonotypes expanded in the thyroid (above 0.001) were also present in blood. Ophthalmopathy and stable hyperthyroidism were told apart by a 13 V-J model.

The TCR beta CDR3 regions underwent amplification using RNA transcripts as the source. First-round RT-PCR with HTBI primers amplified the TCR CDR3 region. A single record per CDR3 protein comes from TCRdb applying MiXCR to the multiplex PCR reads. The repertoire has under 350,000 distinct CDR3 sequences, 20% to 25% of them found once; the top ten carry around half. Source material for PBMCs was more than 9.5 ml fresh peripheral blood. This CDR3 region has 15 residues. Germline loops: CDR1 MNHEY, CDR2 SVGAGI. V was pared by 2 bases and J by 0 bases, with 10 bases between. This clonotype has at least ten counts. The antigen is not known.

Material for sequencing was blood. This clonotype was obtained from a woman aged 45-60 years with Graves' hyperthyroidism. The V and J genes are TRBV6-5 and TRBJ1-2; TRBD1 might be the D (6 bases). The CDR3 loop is CASSYEGGANYGYTF. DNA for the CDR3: TGTGCCAGCAGTTACGAGGGGGGAGCTAACTATGGCTACACCTTC.